Given below is one T cell receptor (beta chain) in context. Its antigen is not identified. This specimen belongs to a study of T cell responses to AZD1222 COVID-19 vaccine. Study findings and constraints: After the peak T cell response, and only then, were repertoires sampled.

Assay used: immunoSEQ multiplex PCR; TCRdb lists only in-frame clones, some missing. This table has 25,000 or so clones, around 93% appearing once. The junction had 5 bases not matched to a gene; V was cut back by 5 bases and J by 8 bases. CDR1 and CDR2 from the germline V gene are LNHDA and SQIVND (reference sequence). There are 14 residues in the CDR3. The gene calls are TRBV19 and TRBJ1-6; the match to TRBD1 covers 8 bases. The source is an adult who received the AZD1222 COVID-19 vaccine. The specimen comprised peripheral blood, sampled 28 days after the second AZD1222 dose. The CDR3 loop reads CASSAGTGDSPLHF. The CDR3 coding sequence is TGTGCCAGTAGTGCCGGGACAGGAGATTCACCCCTCCACTTT.